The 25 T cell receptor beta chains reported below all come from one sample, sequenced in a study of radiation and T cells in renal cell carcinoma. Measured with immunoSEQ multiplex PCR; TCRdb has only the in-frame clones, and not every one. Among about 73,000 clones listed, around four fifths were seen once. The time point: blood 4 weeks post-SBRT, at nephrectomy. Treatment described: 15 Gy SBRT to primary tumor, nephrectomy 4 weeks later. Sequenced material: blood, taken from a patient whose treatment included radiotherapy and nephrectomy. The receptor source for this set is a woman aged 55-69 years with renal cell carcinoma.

The CDR3 reads CASSPPGRAYGYTF. CDR3 DNA sequence: TGTGCCAGCTCACCACCCGGCAGGGCATATGGCTACACCTTC. V and J are TRBV18 and TRBJ1-2; a weak D match, TRBD1 (5 bases). Per germline, CDR1 KGHSH and CDR2 LQKENI. The CDR3 has 14 amino acids. Trimming cost V 0 bases and J 5 bases, with 10 bases left between them.

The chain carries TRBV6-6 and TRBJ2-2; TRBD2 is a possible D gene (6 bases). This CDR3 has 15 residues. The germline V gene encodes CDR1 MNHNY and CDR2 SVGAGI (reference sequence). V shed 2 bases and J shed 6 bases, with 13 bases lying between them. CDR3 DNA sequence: TGTGCCAGCAGTTACGCGGCGCGCGGGGCCGGGGAGCTGTTTTTT. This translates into CASSYAARGAGELFF.

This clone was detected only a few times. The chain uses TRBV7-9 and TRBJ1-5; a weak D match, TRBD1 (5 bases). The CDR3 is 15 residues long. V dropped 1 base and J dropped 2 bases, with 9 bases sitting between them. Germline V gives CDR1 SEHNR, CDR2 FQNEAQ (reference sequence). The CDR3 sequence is CASSLGMGGNQPQHF. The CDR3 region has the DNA TGTGCCAGCAGCTTAGGAATGGGGGGCAATCAGCCCCAGCATTTT.

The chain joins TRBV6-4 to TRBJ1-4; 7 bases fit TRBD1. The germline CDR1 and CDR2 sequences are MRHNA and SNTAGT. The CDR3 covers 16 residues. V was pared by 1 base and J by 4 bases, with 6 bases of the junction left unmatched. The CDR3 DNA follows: TGTGCCAGCAGTGACTTGCAGGGGGAAGATAATGAAAAACTGTTTTTT. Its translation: CASSDLQGEDNEKLFF.

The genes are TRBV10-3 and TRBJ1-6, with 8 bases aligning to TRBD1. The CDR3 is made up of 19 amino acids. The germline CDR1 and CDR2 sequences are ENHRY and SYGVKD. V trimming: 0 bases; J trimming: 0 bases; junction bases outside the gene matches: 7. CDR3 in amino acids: CAISESGTGLSSYNSPLHF. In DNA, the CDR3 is TGTGCCATCAGTGAGTCGGGGACAGGCTTAAGCTCCTATAATTCACCCCTCCACTTT.

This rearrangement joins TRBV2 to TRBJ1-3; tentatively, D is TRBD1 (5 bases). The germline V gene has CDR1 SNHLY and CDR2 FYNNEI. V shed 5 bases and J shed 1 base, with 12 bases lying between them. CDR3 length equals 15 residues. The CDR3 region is CASSPSGGSGNTIYF. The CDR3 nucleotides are TGTGCCAGCAGTCCCTCGGGGGGGTCTGGAAACACCATATATTTT.

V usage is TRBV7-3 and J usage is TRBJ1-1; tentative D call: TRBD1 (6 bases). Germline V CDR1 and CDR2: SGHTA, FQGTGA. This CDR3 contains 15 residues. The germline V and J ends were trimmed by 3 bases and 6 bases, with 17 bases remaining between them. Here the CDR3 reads CASSFLGHGRSEAFF. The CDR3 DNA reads TGTGCCAGCAGCTTCCTGGGACACGGCAGATCTGAAGCTTTCTTT.

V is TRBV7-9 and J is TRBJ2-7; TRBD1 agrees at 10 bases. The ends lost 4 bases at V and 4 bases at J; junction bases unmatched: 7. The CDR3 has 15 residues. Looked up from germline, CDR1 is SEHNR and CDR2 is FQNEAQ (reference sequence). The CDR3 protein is CASSSRDRGAYEQYF. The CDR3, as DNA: TGTGCCAGCAGCTCCCGGGACAGGGGTGCTTACGAGCAGTACTTC.

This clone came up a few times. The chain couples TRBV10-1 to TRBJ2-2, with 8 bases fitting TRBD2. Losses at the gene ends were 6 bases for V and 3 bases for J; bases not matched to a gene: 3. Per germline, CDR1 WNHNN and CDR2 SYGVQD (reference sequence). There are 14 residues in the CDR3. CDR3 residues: CASRGLADTGELFF. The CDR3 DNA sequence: TGCGCCAGCAGAGGACTAGCCGACACCGGGGAGCTGTTTTTT.

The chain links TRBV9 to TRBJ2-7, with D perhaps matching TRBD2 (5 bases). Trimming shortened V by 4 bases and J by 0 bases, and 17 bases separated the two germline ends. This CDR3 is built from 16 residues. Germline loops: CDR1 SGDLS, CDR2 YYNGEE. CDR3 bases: TGTGCCAGCAGCTCAAGCGGAGGCCTCCCCTCCTACGAGCAGTACTTC. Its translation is CASSSSGGLPSYEQYF.

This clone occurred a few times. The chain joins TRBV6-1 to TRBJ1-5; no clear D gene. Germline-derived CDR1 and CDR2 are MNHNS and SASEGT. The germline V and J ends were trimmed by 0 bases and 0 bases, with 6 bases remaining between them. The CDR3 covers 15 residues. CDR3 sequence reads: CASSEAGGSNQPQHF. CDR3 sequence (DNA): TGTGCCAGCAGTGAAGCGGGTGGTAGCAATCAGCCCCAGCATTTT.

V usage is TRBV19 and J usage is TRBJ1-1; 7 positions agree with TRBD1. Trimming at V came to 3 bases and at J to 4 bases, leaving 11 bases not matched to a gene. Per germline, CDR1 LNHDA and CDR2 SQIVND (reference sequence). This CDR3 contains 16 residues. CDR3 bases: TGTGCCAGTAGTATCCGAGGGGGCGGGGGAGGCACTGAAGCTTTCTTT. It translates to CASSIRGGGGGTEAFF.

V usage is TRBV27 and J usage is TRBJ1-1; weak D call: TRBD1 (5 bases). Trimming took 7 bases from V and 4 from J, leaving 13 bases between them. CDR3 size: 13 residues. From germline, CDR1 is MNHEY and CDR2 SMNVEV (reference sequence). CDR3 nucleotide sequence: TGTGCCAGCACGGGATGGGGGTCCACTGAAGCTTTCTTT. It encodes CASTGWGSTEAFF.

The CDR3, as DNA: TGTGCCAGCAGCTTAGCCCGCCAAGAGACCCAGTACTTC. This translates into CASSLARQETQYF. The chain recombines TRBV7-8 with TRBJ2-5; D gene unclear. CDR3 length: 13 residues. The ends were cut back, 0 bases at V and 1 base at J, with 3 bases in the middle. Germline CDR1 and CDR2: SGHVS and FQNEAQ.

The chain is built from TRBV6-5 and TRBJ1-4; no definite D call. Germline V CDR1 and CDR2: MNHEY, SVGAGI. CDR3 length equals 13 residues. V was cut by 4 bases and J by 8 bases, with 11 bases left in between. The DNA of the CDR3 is TGTGCCAGCAGTTCTGTGTGGAGAGAAAAACTGTTTTTT. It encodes CASSSVWREKLFF.

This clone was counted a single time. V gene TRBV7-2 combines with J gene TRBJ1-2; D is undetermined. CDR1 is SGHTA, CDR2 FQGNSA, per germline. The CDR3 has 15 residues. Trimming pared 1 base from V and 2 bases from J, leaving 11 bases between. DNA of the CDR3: TGTGCCAGCAGCTTAGTGGGCAGAAAGAACTATGGCTACACCTTC. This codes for CASSLVGRKNYGYTF.

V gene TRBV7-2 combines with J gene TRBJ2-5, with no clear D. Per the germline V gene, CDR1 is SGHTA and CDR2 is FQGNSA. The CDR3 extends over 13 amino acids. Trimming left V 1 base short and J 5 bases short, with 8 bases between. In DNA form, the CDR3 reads TGTGCCAGCAGCTTAGACCGCTTGGAGACCCAGTACTTC. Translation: CASSLDRLETQYF.

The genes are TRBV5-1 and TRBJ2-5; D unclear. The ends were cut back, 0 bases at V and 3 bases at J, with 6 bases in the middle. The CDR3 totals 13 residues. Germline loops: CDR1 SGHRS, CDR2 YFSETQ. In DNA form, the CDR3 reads TGCGCCAGCAGCTTGGCCTTCGAAGAGACCCAGTACTTC. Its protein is CASSLAFEETQYF.

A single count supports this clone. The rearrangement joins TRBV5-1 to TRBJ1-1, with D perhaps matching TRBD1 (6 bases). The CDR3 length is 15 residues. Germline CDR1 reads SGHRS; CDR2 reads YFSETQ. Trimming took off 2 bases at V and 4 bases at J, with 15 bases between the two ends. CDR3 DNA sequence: TGCGCCAGCAGCTTTTCGGGGGCTCCTCTCACTGAAGCTTTCTTT. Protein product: CASSFSGAPLTEAFF. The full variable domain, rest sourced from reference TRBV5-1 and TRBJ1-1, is KAGVTQTPRYLIKTRGQQVTLSCSPISGHRSVSWYQQTPGQGLQFLFEYFSETQRNKGNFPGRFSGRQFSNSRSEMNVSTLELGDSALYLCASSFSGAPLTEAFFGQGTRLTVV.

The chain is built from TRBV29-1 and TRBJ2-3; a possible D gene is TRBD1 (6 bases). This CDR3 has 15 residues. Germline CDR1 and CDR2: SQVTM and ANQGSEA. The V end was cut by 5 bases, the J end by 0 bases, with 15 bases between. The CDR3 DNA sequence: TGCAGCGTTCGGGGCAGGGGTTTTAGCACAGATACGCAGTATTTT. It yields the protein CSVRGRGFSTDTQYF.

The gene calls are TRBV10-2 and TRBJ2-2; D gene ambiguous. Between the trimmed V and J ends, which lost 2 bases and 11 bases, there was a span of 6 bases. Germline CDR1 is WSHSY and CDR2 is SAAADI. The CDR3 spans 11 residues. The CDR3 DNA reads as TGCGCCAGCAGTGAGACTGTCGAGCTGTTTTTT. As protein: CASSETVELFF.

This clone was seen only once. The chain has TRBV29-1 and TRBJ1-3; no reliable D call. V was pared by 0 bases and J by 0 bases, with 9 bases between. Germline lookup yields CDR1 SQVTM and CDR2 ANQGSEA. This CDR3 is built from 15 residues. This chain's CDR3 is CSVEEFRNSGNTIYF. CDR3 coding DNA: TGCAGCGTTGAAGAGTTTCGGAACTCTGGAAACACCATATATTTT. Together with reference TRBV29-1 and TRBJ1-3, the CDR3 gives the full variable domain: SAVISQKPSRDICQRGTSLTIQCQVDSQVTMMFWYRQQPGQSLTLIATANQGSEATYESGFVIDKFPISRPNLTFSTLTVSNMSPEDSSIYLCSVEEFRNSGNTIYFGEGSWLTVV.

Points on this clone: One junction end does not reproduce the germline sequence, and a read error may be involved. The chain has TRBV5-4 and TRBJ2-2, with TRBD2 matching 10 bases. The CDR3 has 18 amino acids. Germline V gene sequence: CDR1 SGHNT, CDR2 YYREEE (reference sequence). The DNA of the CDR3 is TGCGCCAGCAGCCAAGATGGGACTAGCGCTACGAACACCGGGGAGCTGTTTTTT. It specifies CASSQDGTSATNTGELFF.

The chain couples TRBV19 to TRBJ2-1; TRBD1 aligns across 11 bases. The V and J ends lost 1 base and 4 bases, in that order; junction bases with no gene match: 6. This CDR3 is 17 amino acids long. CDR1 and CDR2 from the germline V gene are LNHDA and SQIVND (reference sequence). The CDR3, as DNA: TGTGCCAGTAGTATAGCCCCCGGGACAGGGGGTTACAATGAGCAGTTCTTC. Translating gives CASSIAPGTGGYNEQFF.

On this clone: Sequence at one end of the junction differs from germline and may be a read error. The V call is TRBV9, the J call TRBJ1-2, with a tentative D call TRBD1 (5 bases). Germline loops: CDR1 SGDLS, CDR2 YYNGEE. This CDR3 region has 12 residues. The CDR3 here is CASSVDGADRVF. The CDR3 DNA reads TGTGCCAGCAGCGTAGATGGGGCCGATAGGGTCTTC.